A single T cell receptor beta chain is shown here with its context. The target antigen is unknown. The source of the sample is a study of T cell responses to AZD1222 COVID-19 vaccine. Study-wide results and limits: An increase in Spike-specific TCR breadth and depth was observed after two AZD1222 doses.

Generated by immunoSEQ multiplex PCR, the TCRdb table keeps only in-frame clones and is missing some. The table lists 100,000 to 130,000 clones, roughly nine tenths of them singletons. Looked up from germline, CDR1 is KGHSH and CDR2 is LQKENI. The CDR3 sequence is 14 residues long. V lost 3 bases to trimming and J lost 6 bases; unmatched junction nucleotides: 4. The receptor comes from an adult in good health. The V gene is TRBV18, the J gene TRBJ1-1; TRBD1 agrees at 10 bases. Sequencing was performed on peripheral blood, taken on day 0 of AZD1222 vaccination. The CDR3 DNA is TGTGCCAGCTCACCGGGACAGGGGTTGTCTGAAGCTTTCTTT. The encoded protein is CASSPGQGLSEAFF. Looking up the rest from reference TRBV18 and TRBJ1-1 gives the full variable domain: NAGVMQNPRHLVRRRGQEARLRCSPMKGHSHVYWYRQLPEEGLKFMVYLQKENIIDESGMPKERFSAEFPKEGPSILRIQQVVRGDSAAYFCASSPGQGLSEAFFGQGTRLTVV.